This TCR beta chain was profiled in a study of blood T cell repertoires in COVID-19 (TCRdb year 2020). The study in broad terms: Samples from collaborators originated in the United States, Italy and Spain and spanned both the acute and convalescent phases of COVID-19. Deeply sampled blood TCRbeta repertoires from subjects exposed to, actively infected with, or recovered from COVID-19 were included in the dataset. The prospective study material was composed of cDNA or gDNA derived from T cells, B-cell-depleted T cells, or PBMCs. The repertoires were released in a freely available public database intended as a resource for research on the immune response to SARS-CoV-2. The sample metadata nearly always contained a de-identified subject ID, COVID-19 status, age in years and sex. Samples came from the ongoing ImmuneRACE study (first 160 participants) plus 1,254 subjects from 6 global collaborators. Where HLA class I and class II types were available, the types were taken from metadata supplied by the sample provider, not from assay-based typing. General conclusions and limits of the study: The quantity of clinical and demographic metadata differed by source and by participant and was supplied without curation.

TCRbeta CDR3 regions were amplified from genomic DNA using the immunoSEQ Assay, a bias-controlled multiplex PCR. The published analysis was carried out like this. Nucleated cell counts per sample were estimated from amplification of reference gene primers within the assay. To quantify the absolute abundance of each unique TCRbeta CDR3 rearrangement, sequence reads were collapsed and filtered. Productive Simpson clonality was computed per sample as the square root of Simpson's diversity index over productive rearrangements. Not all clones reach the TCRdb copy of this immuneACCESS table, which keeps in-frame sequences only. Checked studies attribute under half of the gap to unresolved V genes and leave the rest unexplained. D and trimming come from the DNA, and the V and J calls and clone size come from that table. This sample holds under 60,000 clones; approximately 87% were observed only once. The top ten clones comprise roughly 5% of the sample.

V loses 0 bases at its end and J loses 0 bases; junction bases beyond the gene matches: 15. Via the germline V gene (reference sequence), CDR1 is LGHDT and CDR2 YNNKEL. The cysteine opens and the phenylalanine closes a CDR3 of 21 amino acids. Just CDR3 DNA is preserved here, 63 bases in frame from base 1. Whole blood was collected in K2EDTA tubes by collaborating institutions according to the institutions' own protocols. Collaborator samples were shipped for TCRbeta analysis as frozen whole blood, isolated PBMCs, or DNA extracted from either sample type. As concerns this clone: The specificity of this receptor is unknown. No qualities accompany the bases; no much larger clone lies one base away.

The sample taken for sequencing was peripheral blood. Rearrangement joined TRBV3-1 (or the pseudogene TRBV3-2) to TRBJ2-2; 8 junctional bases match TRBD2. This receptor was identified in a human donor in a cohort sampled during active COVID-19. The CDR3 sequence is CASSQDPANVSGDSNTGELFF. The nucleotide sequence reads TGTGCCAGCAGCCAAGATCCCGCGAACGTTAGCGGGGATTCGAACACCGGGGAGCTGTTTTTT.